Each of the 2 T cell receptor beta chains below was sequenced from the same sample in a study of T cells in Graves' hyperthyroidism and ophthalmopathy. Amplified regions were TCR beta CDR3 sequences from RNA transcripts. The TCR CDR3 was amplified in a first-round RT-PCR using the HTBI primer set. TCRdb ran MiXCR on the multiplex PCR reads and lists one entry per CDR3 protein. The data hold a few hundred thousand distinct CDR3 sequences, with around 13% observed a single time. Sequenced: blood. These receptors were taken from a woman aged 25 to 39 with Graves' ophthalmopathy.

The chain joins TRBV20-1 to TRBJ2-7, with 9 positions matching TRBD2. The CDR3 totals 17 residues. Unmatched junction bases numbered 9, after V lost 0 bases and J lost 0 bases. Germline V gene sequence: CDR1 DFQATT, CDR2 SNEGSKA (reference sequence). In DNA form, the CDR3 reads TGCAGTGCTAGAGACCCTATTAGCGGGGGAGACTCCTACGAGCAGTACTTC. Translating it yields CSARDPISGGDSYEQYF.

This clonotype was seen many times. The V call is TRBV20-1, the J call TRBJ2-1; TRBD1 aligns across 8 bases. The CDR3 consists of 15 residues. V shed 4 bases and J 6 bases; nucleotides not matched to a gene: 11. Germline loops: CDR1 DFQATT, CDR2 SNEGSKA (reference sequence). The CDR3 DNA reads TGCAGTGCTATCCTCTTCGGGACAGGTCCCAATGAGCAGTTCTTC. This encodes CSAILFGTGPNEQFF.